One and the same sample provided the 5 T cell receptor beta chains below, sequenced in a study of CD8+CD57+ T cells in acquired aplastic anemia. Genomic DNA acted as the template from which TCR beta VDJ combination and CDR3 sequence profiling were carried out. TCRdb re-called the reads through MiXCR, storing one row per CDR3 protein. The sample shows roughly 220,000 distinct CDR3 sequences, approximately 65% of them seen only once. Sequencing involved patients with CD8+CD57+ cell expansion previously shown by flow cytometry. The sample consisted of sorted CD4+, CD8+, or CD8+CD57+ T cells (not recorded which) from PBMCs. These receptors were taken from a human donor with aplastic anemia.

This chain connects TRBV19 to TRBJ1-1, with 8 bases that match TRBD1. CDR3 size: 13 residues. Germline V gene lookup returns CDR1 LNHDA and CDR2 SQIVND (reference sequence). Trimming removed 7 bases from V and 7 bases from J; junction bases left unmatched: 8. In DNA form, the CDR3 reads TGTGCCAGTACTGATCTGGACAGGGATGAAGCTTTCTTT. Protein sequence: CASTDLDRDEAFF.

CDR3 DNA: TGTGCCAGCAGTGAAATGGGGGAGGCGGCTTATGGCTACACCTTC. Its translation is CASSEMGEAAYGYTF. The rearrangement links TRBV25-1 to TRBJ1-2; D is possibly TRBD1 (5 bases). In germline, CDR1 is MGHDK, CDR2 SYGVNS. This CDR3 region has 15 residues. Between the trimmed V and J ends, which lost 2 bases and 5 bases, there was a span of 15 bases.

The chain links TRBV6-1 to TRBJ2-4; unclear D gene. Germline CDR1 is MNHNS and CDR2 is SASEGT. This CDR3 is built from 13 residues. Trimming removed 4 bases at V and 1 base at J, with 5 bases between. CDR3 coding DNA: TGTGCCAGCAGTGGACACGCCAAAAACATTCAGTACTTC. Translation: CASSGHAKNIQYF.

This clonotype has only one observation. The J gene is TRBJ2-2, the V gene TRBV5-1; no clear D gene. CDR1 and CDR2 from the germline V gene are SGHRS and YFSETQ. Trimming cost V 4 bases and J 1 base, with 11 bases left between them. The CDR3 is 15 residues long. CDR3 protein: CASSLEAKNTGELFF. Here the CDR3 DNA reads TGCGCCAGCAGCCTCGAGGCTAAGAACACCGGGGAGCTGTTTTTT.

V usage is TRBV3-1 and J usage is TRBJ2-1, with a weak D call TRBD1 (6 bases). The CDR3 has 14 amino acids. Germline CDR1 reads LGHDT; CDR2 reads YNNKEL (reference sequence). V lost 7 bases and J 6 bases, leaving 16 bases between the germline ends. The CDR3 bases are TGTGCCAGCAAAACCGGGACAACACGCAATGAGCAGTTCTTC. This encodes CASKTGTTRNEQFF.